This TCR beta chain is drawn from a study of CD8+ T cells in alopecia areata. RNA, once extracted, was reverse transcribed into cDNA for use as the sequencing template. The method was immunoSEQ multiplex PCR; TCRdb's version includes in-frame clones alone and lacks a portion of them. The table has 65,000 to 100,000 clones, 51% seen once. This clone was seen only a few times. This CDR3 has 13 residues. CDR1 is SQVTM and CDR2 is ANQGSEA in the germline V gene. V was cut by 3 bases and J by 7 bases, with 13 bases left in between. Lesional scalp punch biopsies and peripheral blood came from alopecia areata patients.

This chain connects TRBV29-1 to TRBJ2-1, with D unclear. Sequencing was carried out using NKG2D-high CD8+ T cells sorted from blood. The TCR comes from a human donor with alopecia areata. Here the CDR3 DNA reads TGCAGCGTTGATTATCCCGGGCGAAATGAGCAGTTCTTC. This sequence encodes CSVDYPGRNEQFF.